This entry lists 30 T cell receptor beta chains sequenced from one sample in a study of graft-versus-host responses after intestinal transplantation. What these receptors recognize is not known. Here immunoSEQ multiplex PCR was the method, and the copy in TCRdb shows in-frame clones only, minus some. This sample has about 110,000 clones, with about 87% found just once. The sample was unstimulated CD4+ T cells sorted from spleen or lymph node cells, taken before transplant. These receptor sequences come from a human donor who was the organ donor for an intestinal transplant.

In this sample, this clone turned up a few times. The V gene is TRBV7-2, the J gene TRBJ1-3, with D perhaps TRBD1 (6 bases). V lost 5 bases and J 0 bases, leaving 14 bases between the germline ends. The CDR3 length is 16 residues. Per the germline V gene, CDR1 is SGHTA and CDR2 is FQGNSA. The CDR3 nucleotides read TGTGCCAGCAGCGACTCCGGGACAACCTCTGGAAACACCATATATTTT. It is translated as CASSDSGTTSGNTIYF.

The chain links TRBV19 to TRBJ2-5; D unresolved. V was pared by 1 base and J by 1 base, with 4 bases between. Germline CDR1 reads LNHDA; CDR2 reads SQIVND (reference sequence). This CDR3 contains 13 residues. The CDR3 reads CASSIGGQETQYF. CDR3 DNA sequence: TGTGCCAGTAGTATAGGGGGCCAAGAGACCCAGTACTTC.

The chain links TRBV4-1 to TRBJ1-2, with D perhaps matching TRBD1 (5 bases). Germline assignment: CDR1 MGHRA and CDR2 YSYEKL. This CDR3 has 16 amino acids. The V and J ends lost 4 bases and 3 bases respectively, with 18 bases between them. The CDR3 sequence is CASSLSGAGRDYGYTF. The CDR3 nucleotides read TGCGCCAGCAGCCTAAGTGGGGCAGGAAGGGACTATGGCTACACCTTC.

The rearrangement joins TRBV6-5 to TRBJ1-4; possible D gene TRBD1, 5 bases. Trimming left V 0 bases short and J 7 bases short, with 12 bases between. CDR1 and CDR2 from the germline V gene are MNHEY and SVGAGI. This CDR3 contains 15 residues. The CDR3 DNA reads as TGTGCCAGCAGTTACTCGGGGGTTAGGGGTGAAAAACTGTTTTTT. Protein product: CASSYSGVRGEKLFF.

The rearrangement links TRBV5-1 to TRBJ2-7; D possibly corresponds to TRBD1 (6 bases). The CDR3 runs to 14 residues. Germline V gene sequence: CDR1 SGHRS, CDR2 YFSETQ. Trimming took 4 bases from V and 2 from J, leaving 13 bases between them. CDR3 sequence (DNA): TGCGCCAGCAGCCCATACAGGGTTACCTACGAGCAGTACTTC. Translated: CASSPYRVTYEQYF.

This sequence joins TRBV27 and TRBJ1-4; D is unresolved. CDR1 MNHEY and CDR2 SMNVEV come from the germline V gene (reference sequence). Deletions cut 6 bases from V and 0 bases from J, with 11 bases between. CDR3 size: 15 residues. The chain's CDR3 is CASSHRRATNEKLFF. CDR3 nucleotides: TGTGCCAGCAGCCACCGCCGGGCAACTAATGAAAAACTGTTTTTT.

The gene calls are TRBV6-6 and TRBJ1-1; TRBD1 aligns across 7 bases. The CDR3 covers 15 residues. The V segment lost 4 bases and the J segment 0 bases; nucleotides outside the gene matches: 5. CDR1 MNHNY and CDR2 SVGAGI come from the germline V gene (reference sequence). CDR3 bases: TGTGCCAGCAGTTCCCCGACAGGGATGAACACTGAAGCTTTCTTT. Translation gives CASSSPTGMNTEAFF.

V is TRBV4-1 and J is TRBJ1-1, with D possibly TRBD1 on 5 matching bases. CDR1 and CDR2 (germline): MGHRA, YSYEKL. The CDR3 contains 16 residues. The ends were cut back, 2 bases at V and 6 bases at J, with 19 bases in the middle. The CDR3 sequence is CASSQPLNQRGSEAFF. The CDR3 bases are TGCGCCAGCAGCCAACCTTTAAACCAGAGGGGTTCTGAAGCTTTCTTT.

V usage is TRBV5-5 and J usage is TRBJ1-3; D uncertain. V lost 4 bases, J lost 0 bases, and 11 bases lay in between. The V gene's germline CDR1 is SGHKS and CDR2 YYEKEE (reference sequence). There are 15 residues in the CDR3. CDR3 region: CASSPQMRSGNTIYF. The CDR3 DNA follows: TGTGCCAGCAGCCCGCAGATGCGCTCTGGAAACACCATATATTTT.

The rearrangement uses TRBV28 and TRBJ1-2; 10 nucleotides agree with TRBD1. With 4 bases clipped from V and 6 bases from J, the junction kept 8 bases outside the gene matches. CDR1 MDHEN and CDR2 SYDVKM come from the germline V gene. This CDR3 is built from 15 residues. The CDR3 region has the DNA TGTGCCAGCAGTTCCTCCGGGACAGGGGTGGATGGCTACACCTTC. Its protein is CASSSSGTGVDGYTF.

This sequence joins TRBV11-1 and TRBJ2-5, with D tentatively TRBD1 (5 bases). Germline CDR1 SGHAT, CDR2 FQDESV (reference sequence). The CDR3 loop spans 14 amino acids. The ends were cut back, 5 bases at V and 2 bases at J, with 12 bases in the middle. CDR3 residues: CASSPRRTQETQYF. The CDR3 DNA is TGTGCCAGCAGCCCAAGACGGACACAAGAGACCCAGTACTTC.

V is TRBV15 and J is TRBJ1-5, with D unresolved. Germline V gives CDR1 LNHNV, CDR2 YYDKDF (reference sequence). Between the trimmed V and J ends, which lost 5 bases and 3 bases, there was a span of 14 bases. This CDR3 contains 15 residues. Written as DNA, the CDR3 is TGTGCCACCAGCGGATACGGAGGGAACAATCAGCCCCAGCATTTT. Residues: CATSGYGGNNQPQHF.

The V call is TRBV7-3, the J call TRBJ2-2; 8 bases line up with TRBD2. The ends lost 2 bases at V and 6 bases at J; junction bases unmatched: 2. This CDR3 is 14 amino acids long. Germline V gives CDR1 SGHTA, CDR2 FQGTGA. For the CDR3, the DNA is TGTGCCAGCAGCTTAGCGGGAGGTCCCGGGGAGCTGTTTTTT. Protein product: CASSLAGGPGELFF.

J is TRBJ2-5 and V is TRBV7-2, with TRBD2 identical over 12 bases. Germline trimming cut 5 bases from V and 5 bases from J; bases unmatched to any gene: 9. The V gene's germline CDR1 is SGHTA and CDR2 FQGNSA. The CDR3 covers 16 residues. The CDR3 nucleotides read TGTGCCAGCAGCCTAAGGCCTAGCGGGGGGGGTGAGACCCAGTACTTC. It yields the protein CASSLRPSGGGETQYF.

V usage is TRBV11-2 and J usage is TRBJ1-2; D is unclear. The CDR3 is 15 amino acids. CDR1 is SGHAT and CDR2 is FQNNGV in the germline V gene. V shed 1 base and J shed 4 bases, with 13 bases lying between them. The CDR3 spells CASSLAPLRGYGYTF. The CDR3, as DNA: TGTGCCAGCAGCTTAGCACCACTACGGGGCTATGGCTACACCTTC.

This clone was counted only a few times. V and J are TRBV7-9 and TRBJ2-2, with no clear D. This CDR3 has 14 residues. V was cut by 1 base and J by 1 base, with 4 bases left in between. CDR1 SEHNR and CDR2 FQNEAQ come from the germline V gene (reference sequence). CDR3 in DNA: TGTGCCAGCAGCTTAGAACAGAACACCGGGGAGCTGTTTTTT. This encodes CASSLEQNTGELFF.

The chain joins TRBV6-5 to TRBJ2-7; 7 positions match TRBD1. The length of the CDR3 is 15 residues. V dropped 5 bases and J dropped 2; count of bases not matched to a gene: 9. Germline values: CDR1 MNHEY, CDR2 SVGAGI. This chain's CDR3 is CASSPTGSSTYEQYF. The CDR3 coding sequence is TGTGCCAGCAGTCCGACAGGGTCGTCGACCTACGAGCAGTACTTC.

This chain connects TRBV6-4 to TRBJ1-1, with D possibly matching TRBD1 (5 bases). Germline values: CDR1 MRHNA, CDR2 SNTAGT. The ends were cut back, 6 bases at V and 3 bases at J, with 8 bases in the middle. The CDR3 spans 12 residues. CDR3 nucleotide sequence: TGTGCCAGCAGGACAGATGACACTGAAGCTTTCTTT. Protein sequence: CASRTDDTEAFF.

V and J are TRBV18 and TRBJ1-4, with D maybe TRBD1 (6 bases). The CDR3 loop spans 15 amino acids. Trimming pared 2 bases from V and 3 bases from J, leaving 10 bases between. Germline CDR1 is KGHSH and CDR2 is LQKENI. The CDR3 protein is CASSPFQGPNEKLFF. The CDR3 DNA reads TGTGCCAGCTCACCATTCCAGGGGCCTAATGAAAAACTGTTTTTT.

J is TRBJ1-6 and V is TRBV4-1; tentatively, D is TRBD1 (6 bases). CDR3 length equals 15 residues. Germline-derived CDR1 and CDR2 are MGHRA and YSYEKL. V lost 6 bases and J 6 bases, leaving 15 bases between the germline ends. CDR3 in amino acids: CASSRGGALNSPLHF. The CDR3 DNA reads TGCGCCAGCAGTCGAGGGGGGGCGCTTAATTCACCCCTCCACTTT.

The chain recombines TRBV6-5 with TRBJ1-2; D unclear. Germline loops: CDR1 MNHEY, CDR2 SVGAGI. The CDR3 covers 14 residues. The V gene lost 8 bases and the J gene lost 2 bases, with 15 bases spanning the gap. The CDR3 DNA is TGTGCCAGCGTCCCAGCCGCGGGGAACTATGGCTACACCTTC. Encoded protein: CASVPAAGNYGYTF.

This clone was seen just once. This chain uses TRBV4-2 with TRBJ1-1; tentatively, D is TRBD1 (6 bases). Germline V gene data show CDR1 as LGHNA and CDR2 as YNFKEQ. The CDR3 totals 14 residues. V lost 1 base and J 3 bases, leaving 9 bases between the germline ends. The CDR3 protein is CASSQAGVDTEAFF. CDR3 nucleotides: TGTGCCAGCAGCCAAGCAGGGGTGGACACTGAAGCTTTCTTT.

The V gene is TRBV7-2, the J gene TRBJ2-7, with 10 bases identical to TRBD2. CDR1 and CDR2 (germline): SGHTA, FQGNSA. Trimming cost V 1 base and J 1 base; bases outside gene matches: 4. The CDR3 loop spans 16 amino acids. Here the CDR3 DNA reads TGTGCCAGCAGCTTAGTGTCTAGCGGGGGTTCCTACGAGCAGTACTTC. Its translation is CASSLVSSGGSYEQYF. Complete variable domain (other parts from reference TRBV7-2 and TRBJ2-7): GAGVSQSPSNKVTEKGKDVELRCDPISGHTALYWYRQSLGQGLEFLIYFQGNSAPDKSGLPSDRFSAERTGGSVSTLTIQRTQQEDSAVYLCASSLVSSGGSYEQYFGPGTRLTVT.

The chain employs TRBV6-6 and TRBJ2-1; TRBD2 aligns across 12 bases. This CDR3 spans 15 amino acids. The V gene end was trimmed by 6 bases and the J gene end by 4 bases; junction bases not matched to a gene: 4. CDR1 MNHNY and CDR2 SVGAGI come from the germline V gene (reference sequence). CDR3 residues: CASRSGLAGYNEQFF. The CDR3 DNA sequence: TGTGCCAGCAGGTCGGGACTAGCGGGTTACAATGAGCAGTTCTTC.

The chain is built from TRBV7-9 and TRBJ2-6; D may be TRBD1 or TRBD2 (5 bases each). From germline, CDR1 is SEHNR and CDR2 FQNEAQ (reference sequence). CDR3 length equals 16 residues. Trimming took 10 bases from V and 1 from J, leaving 17 bases between them. DNA of the CDR3: TGTGCCATCGTGGGACGGGCGATTTCTGGGGCCAACGTCCTGACTTTC. Its protein is CAIVGRAISGANVLTF.

This clone was seen once. Because the CDR3 is missing its conserved closing phenylalanine or tryptophan, this is likely a read error. The DNA is left out, because the CDR3 cannot be placed on it with certainty; the CDR3 is given as TCRdb lists it. CDR3: CASSSRTDSK. J is TRBJ1-2 and V is TRBV6-8; the table's D call, TRBD1, was not checked against the DNA. The germline V gene encodes CDR1 MNHGY and CDR2 SAAAGT. The CDR3 is 10 residues long, ends included.

As for this clone: Compared with germline, one end of the junction differs, possibly owing to a read error. This chain uses TRBV6-5 with TRBJ1-2, with 8 bases matching TRBD1. CDR1 and CDR2 (germline): MNHEY, SVGAGI. The length of the CDR3 is 13 residues. CDR3 DNA: TGTGCCAGCACTTACAGGGGGAGGAATGGCTACACCTTC. Encoded protein: CASTYRGRNGYTF.

Note on this clone: The identical CDR3 is also encoded by other nucleotide sequences in the sample. J is TRBJ1-5 and V is TRBV6-1; D ambiguous. The ends were cut back, 1 base at V and 2 bases at J, with 9 bases in the middle. Germline values: CDR1 MNHNS, CDR2 SASEGT. There are 15 residues in the CDR3. The CDR3 loop is CASSEGGVRNQPQHF. The DNA of the CDR3 is TGTGCCAGCAGTGAAGGGGGTGTGCGCAATCAGCCCCAGCATTTT.

The chain couples TRBV6-6 to TRBJ1-4; 7 nucleotides line up with TRBD1. The length of the CDR3 is 16 residues. Trimming at V came to 7 bases and at J to 2 bases, leaving 10 bases not matched to a gene. Germline CDR1 reads MNHNY; CDR2 reads SVGAGI (reference sequence). CDR3 sequence: CASTQTGRGTNEKLFF. CDR3 DNA sequence: TGTGCCAGCACCCAGACAGGGAGGGGGACTAATGAAAAACTGTTTTTT.

This clone is a singleton in its sample. This chain connects TRBV7-3 to TRBJ1-3, with 8 bases matching TRBD1. This CDR3 contains 15 residues. Per germline, CDR1 SGHTA and CDR2 FQGTGA. After removal of 4 bases from V and 4 bases from J, the junction contained 6 bases not matched to a gene. The CDR3 region has the DNA TGTGCCAGCAGCTCTCAGGGGGCAGGGGGAAACACCATATATTTT. It specifies CASSSQGAGGNTIYF.